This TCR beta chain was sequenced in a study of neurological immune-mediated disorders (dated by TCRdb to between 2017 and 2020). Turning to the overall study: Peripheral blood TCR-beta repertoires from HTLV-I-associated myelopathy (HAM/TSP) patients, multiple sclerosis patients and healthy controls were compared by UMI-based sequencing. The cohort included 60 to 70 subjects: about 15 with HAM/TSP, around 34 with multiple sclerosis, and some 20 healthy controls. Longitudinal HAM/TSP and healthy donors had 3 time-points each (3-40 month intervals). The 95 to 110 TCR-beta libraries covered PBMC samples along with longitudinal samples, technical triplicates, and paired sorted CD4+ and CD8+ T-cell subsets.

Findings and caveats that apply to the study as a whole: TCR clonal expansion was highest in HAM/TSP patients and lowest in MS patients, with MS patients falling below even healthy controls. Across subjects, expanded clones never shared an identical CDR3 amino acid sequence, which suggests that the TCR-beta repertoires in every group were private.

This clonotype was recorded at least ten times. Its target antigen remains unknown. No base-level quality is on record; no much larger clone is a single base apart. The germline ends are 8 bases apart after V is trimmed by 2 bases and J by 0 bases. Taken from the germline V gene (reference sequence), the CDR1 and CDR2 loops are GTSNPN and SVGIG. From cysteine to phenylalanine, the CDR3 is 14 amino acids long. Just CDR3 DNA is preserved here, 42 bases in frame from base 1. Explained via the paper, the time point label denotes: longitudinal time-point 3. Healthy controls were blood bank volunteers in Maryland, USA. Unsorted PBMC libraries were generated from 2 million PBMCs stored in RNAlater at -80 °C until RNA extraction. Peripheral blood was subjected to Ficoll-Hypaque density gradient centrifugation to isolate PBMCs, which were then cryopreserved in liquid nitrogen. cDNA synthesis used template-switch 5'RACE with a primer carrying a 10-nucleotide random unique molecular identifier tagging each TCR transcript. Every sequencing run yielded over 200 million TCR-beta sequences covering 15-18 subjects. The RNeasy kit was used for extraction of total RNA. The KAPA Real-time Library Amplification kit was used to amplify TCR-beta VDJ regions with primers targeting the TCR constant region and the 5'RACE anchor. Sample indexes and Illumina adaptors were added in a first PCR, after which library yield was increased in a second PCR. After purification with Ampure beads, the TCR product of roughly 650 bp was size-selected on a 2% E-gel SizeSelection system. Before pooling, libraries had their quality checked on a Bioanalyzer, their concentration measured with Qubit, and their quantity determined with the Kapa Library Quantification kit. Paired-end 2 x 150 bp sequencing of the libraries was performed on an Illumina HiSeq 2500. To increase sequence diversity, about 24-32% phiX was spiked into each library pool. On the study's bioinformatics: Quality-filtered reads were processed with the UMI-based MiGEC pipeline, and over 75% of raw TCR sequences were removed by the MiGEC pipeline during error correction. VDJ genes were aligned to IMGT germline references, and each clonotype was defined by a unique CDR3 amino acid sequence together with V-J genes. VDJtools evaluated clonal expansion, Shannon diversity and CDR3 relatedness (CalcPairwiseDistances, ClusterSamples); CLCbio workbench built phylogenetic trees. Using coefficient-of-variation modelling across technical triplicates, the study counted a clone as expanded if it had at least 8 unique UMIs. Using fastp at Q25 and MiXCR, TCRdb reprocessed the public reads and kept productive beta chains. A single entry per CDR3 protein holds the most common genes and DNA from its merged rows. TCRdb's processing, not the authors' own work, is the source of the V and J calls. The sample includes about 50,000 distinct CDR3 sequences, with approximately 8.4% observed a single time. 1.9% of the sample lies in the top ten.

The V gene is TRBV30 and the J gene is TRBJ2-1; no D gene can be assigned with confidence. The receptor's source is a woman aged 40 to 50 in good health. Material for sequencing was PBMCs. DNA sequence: TGTGCCTGGAGTTGGGGAAACTCCTACAATGAGCAGTTCTTC. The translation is CAWSWGNSYNEQFF.